The 24 T cell receptor beta chains presented below share a single source sample, sequenced in a study of shared clonotypes between healthy human individuals. Only CD45RO-negative cells positively selected for CCR7 counted as naive CD8 cells, so terminally differentiated effector memory CD45RA+ cells were excluded. Generated by immunoSEQ multiplex PCR, the TCRdb table keeps only in-frame clones and is missing some. The sample has nearly 2 million clones, roughly 94% seen once. The source material was naive CD8+ T cells sorted from blood. The receptors were gathered from a man younger than 30 in good health.

The V gene is TRBV4-1, the J gene TRBJ2-2; 11 bases are a match to TRBD1. The germline gives CDR1 MGHRA, CDR2 YSYEKL. With V trimmed by 4 bases and J by 7 bases, 8 bases remained unmatched. This CDR3 comprises 16 residues. The CDR3 DNA is TGCGCCAGCAGCCTTCTCGGGACAGGGGGAGTCGGGGAGCTGTTTTTT. It specifies CASSLLGTGGVGELFF.

The chain carries TRBV14 and TRBJ2-7; TRBD2 might be the D (5 bases). Germline CDR1 reads SGHDN; CDR2 reads FVKESK. Trimming pared 4 bases from V and 4 bases from J, leaving 14 bases between. The CDR3 is 14 residues long. In nucleotides, the CDR3 is TGTGCCAGCAGCCCCTTTGGACTTTCTTACGAGCAGTACTTC. It is translated as CASSPFGLSYEQYF.

The V and J genes are TRBV5-8 and TRBJ2-1; D uncertain. The CDR3 covers 13 residues. The V and J ends lost 0 bases and 5 bases respectively, with 6 bases between them. Germline CDR1 and CDR2: SGHTS and YDEGEE. The CDR3 nucleotides are TGTGCCAGCAGCTTGGCACCCGACAATGAGCAGTTCTTC. This codes for CASSLAPDNEQFF. Drawing the rest from reference TRBV5-8 and TRBJ2-1, the complete variable domain is EAGVTQSPTHLIKTRGQQATLRCSPISGHTSVYWYQQALGLGLQFLLWYDEGEERNRGNFPPRFSGRQFPNYSSELNVNALELEDSALYLCASSLAPDNEQFFGPGTRLTVL.

This chain joins TRBV9 and TRBJ2-3; the D gene is possibly TRBD1 (5 bases). The V and J ends lost 3 bases and 3 bases respectively, with 17 bases between them. Germline CDR1 SGDLS, CDR2 YYNGEE. The CDR3 loop spans 16 amino acids. CDR3 residues: CASSAPGAGSTDTQYF. CDR3 in DNA: TGTGCCAGCAGCGCCCCTGGGGCAGGTAGTACAGATACGCAGTATTTT. Drawing the rest from reference TRBV9 and TRBJ2-3, the complete variable domain is DSGVTQTPKHLITATGQRVTLRCSPRSGDLSVYWYQQSLDQGLQFLIQYYNGEERAKGNILERFSAQQFPDLHSELNLSSLELGDSALYFCASSAPGAGSTDTQYFGPGTRLTVL.

The chain is built from TRBV19 and TRBJ2-1, with D uncertain. This CDR3 contains 11 residues. V lost 5 bases to trimming and J lost 3 bases, with 2 bases between them. Germline V gene sequence: CDR1 LNHDA, CDR2 SQIVND (reference sequence). CDR3 DNA sequence: TGTGCCAGTAGTGACTACAATGAGCAGTTCTTC. It specifies CASSDYNEQFF.

The genes are TRBV25-1 and TRBJ2-7; the D gene is possibly TRBD1 (5 bases). CDR3 size: 13 residues. CDR1 MGHDK and CDR2 SYGVNS come from the germline V gene. The germline V and J ends were trimmed by 3 bases and 1 base, with 7 bases remaining between them. The DNA for the CDR3 is TGTGCCAGCAGTGAGACAGTTTCCTACGAGCAGTACTTC. It specifies CASSETVSYEQYF.

Comments on this clone: Other DNA sequences in the same sample also yield this CDR3. The rearrangement joins TRBV4-1 to TRBJ2-1; 8 bases align to TRBD1. The CDR3 contains 15 residues. Looked up from germline, CDR1 is MGHRA and CDR2 is YSYEKL. The ends lost 0 bases at V and 2 bases at J; junction bases unmatched: 0. The CDR3 here is CASSQDRGPYNEQFF. In nucleotides, the CDR3 is TGCGCCAGCAGCCAAGACAGGGGGCCCTACAATGAGCAGTTCTTC.

The rearrangement joins TRBV6-5 to TRBJ2-7; D remains ambiguous. Germline CDR1 reads MNHEY; CDR2 reads SVGAGI. V was cut by 5 bases and J by 0 bases, with 14 bases left in between. CDR3 length: 15 residues. CDR3 residues: CASSLGVPISYEQYF. In nucleotides, the CDR3 is TGTGCCAGCAGTCTCGGCGTACCAATCTCCTACGAGCAGTACTTC.

The chain links TRBV7-6 to TRBJ2-2, with 8 nucleotides matching TRBD2. The CDR3 length is 15 residues. CDR1 SGHVS and CDR2 FNYEAQ come from the germline V gene. V was clipped by 9 bases and J by 5 bases; unmatched bases: 11. The CDR3 DNA is TGTGCCAGTACGGGGGGGCACATCCAAACCGGGGAGCTGTTTTTT. It encodes CASTGGHIQTGELFF.

The chain joins TRBV4-3 to TRBJ2-7, with 7 positions matching TRBD1. Per germline, CDR1 LGHNA and CDR2 YSLEER. This CDR3 region has 15 residues. V gave up 1 base and J gave up 3 bases; unmatched junction bases: 6. The CDR3 here is CASSQAGTDVYEQYF. The CDR3 DNA follows: TGCGCCAGCAGCCAAGCCGGGACAGACGTCTACGAGCAGTACTTC.

V usage is TRBV5-6 and J usage is TRBJ2-5; TRBD2 matches 12 bases. The CDR3 covers 14 residues. CDR1 SGHDT and CDR2 YYEEEE come from the germline V gene. Trimming at V came to 4 bases and at J to 5 bases, leaving 3 bases not matched to a gene. CDR3 protein: CASSLAGGPETQYF. The CDR3 DNA reads as TGTGCCAGCAGCCTAGCGGGAGGGCCGGAGACCCAGTACTTC. The full variable domain, its missing parts supplied by reference TRBV5-6 and TRBJ2-5, is DAGVTQSPTHLIKTRGQQVTLRCSPKSGHDTVSWYQQALGQGPQFIFQYYEEEERQRGNFPDRFSGHQFPNYSSELNVNALLLGDSALYLCASSLAGGPETQYFGPGTRLLVL.

The chain combines TRBV15 with TRBJ2-2; 9 bases agree with TRBD1. This CDR3 is 14 amino acids long. Germline V lookup: CDR1 LNHNV, CDR2 YYDKDF (reference sequence). The V and J ends lost 11 bases and 1 base, in that order; junction bases with no gene match: 5. For the CDR3, the DNA is TGTGCCTCCTCGGGACAGGGGAACACCGGGGAGCTGTTTTTT. Amino acid sequence: CASSGQGNTGELFF.

This chain links TRBV9 with TRBJ1-2, with unresolved D. The CDR3 has 12 amino acids. V was trimmed by 3 bases and J by 4 bases, leaving 7 bases between them. Germline V gene data show CDR1 as SGDLS and CDR2 as YYNGEE. The CDR3 DNA sequence: TGTGCCAGCAGCGGGGCCAGCTATGGCTACACCTTC. Translating gives CASSGASYGYTF.

The genes are TRBV27 and TRBJ2-3; 15 bases align to TRBD2. V shed 8 bases and J 4 bases; nucleotides not matched to a gene: 7. Per germline, CDR1 MNHEY and CDR2 SMNVEV (reference sequence). This CDR3 comprises 16 residues. This CDR3 is CASGGLAGGLADTQYF. The CDR3 DNA sequence: TGTGCCAGCGGAGGACTAGCGGGGGGGCTAGCAGATACGCAGTATTTT.

The chain uses TRBV11-2 and TRBJ2-7; D not certain. V lost 2 bases, J lost 5 bases, and 19 bases lay in between. Looked up from germline, CDR1 is SGHAT and CDR2 is FQNNGV. The CDR3 loop spans 16 amino acids. The CDR3 DNA reads as TGTGCCAGCAGCTTAAGGTCTGATACAATTTGGAACGAGCAGTACTTC. Translation gives CASSLRSDTIWNEQYF. The full variable domain, in which reference TRBV11-2 and TRBJ2-7 provide the parts outside the CDR3, is EAGVAQSPRYKIIEKRQSVAFWCNPISGHATLYWYQQILGQGPKLLIQFQNNGVVDDSQLPKDRFSAERLKGVDSTLKIQPAKLEDSAVYLCASSLRSDTIWNEQYFGPGTRLTVT.

The rearrangement uses TRBV10-2 and TRBJ2-5; D possibly matches TRBD1 or TRBD2 (5 bases each). The V gene lost 4 bases and the J gene lost 3 bases, with 6 bases spanning the gap. The CDR3 totals 12 residues. The germline V gene encodes CDR1 WSHSY and CDR2 SAAADI. DNA for the CDR3: TGCGCCAGCAGTGGAGGGGAAGAGACCCAGTACTTC. Protein sequence: CASSGGEETQYF.

The V gene is TRBV6-6, the J gene TRBJ2-7, with 7 bases lining up with TRBD1. The CDR3 runs 14 residues. After removal of 6 bases from V and 5 bases from J, the junction contained 10 bases not matched to a gene. Germline V gene data show CDR1 as MNHNY and CDR2 as SVGAGI (reference sequence). The CDR3: CASSFTRQGNEQYF. The CDR3 DNA reads TGTGCCAGCAGCTTCACACGACAGGGTAACGAGCAGTACTTC.

The chain recombines TRBV6-5 with TRBJ2-2; D may be TRBD1 (5 bases). V gave up 5 bases and J gave up 6 bases, with 10 bases separating them. This CDR3 region has 13 residues. Germline V CDR1 and CDR2: MNHEY, SVGAGI. The CDR3 nucleotides read TGTGCCAGCAGTGCCGCAGGGCCCGGGGAGCTGTTTTTT. This sequence encodes CASSAAGPGELFF.

The chain employs TRBV15 and TRBJ2-1; 9 nucleotides agree with TRBD1. V lost 0 bases to trimming and J lost 2 bases; unmatched junction nucleotides: 5. Germline V gene data show CDR1 as LNHNV and CDR2 as YYDKDF (reference sequence). The CDR3 totals 17 residues. In DNA form, the CDR3 reads TGTGCCACCAGCAGAGATCTGGGACAGGGAGCCTACAATGAGCAGTTCTTC. The encoded protein is CATSRDLGQGAYNEQFF.

This chain connects TRBV27 to TRBJ2-1, with unresolved D. CDR1 and CDR2 (germline): MNHEY, SMNVEV (reference sequence). The V and J ends lost 4 bases and 1 base respectively, with 14 bases between them. CDR3 length: 16 amino acids. CDR3 DNA: TGTGCCAGCAGTTCCGCCTTAGAGTCGTCCTACAATGAGCAGTTCTTC. Translating it yields CASSSALESSYNEQFF.

This chain uses TRBV6-6 with TRBJ2-7, with D perhaps TRBD2 (5 bases). The CDR3 is 12 amino acids. V was cut by 11 bases and J by 2 bases, with 13 bases left in between. The germline V gene has CDR1 MNHNY and CDR2 SVGAGI (reference sequence). The DNA for the CDR3 is TGTGCCGGAGGCGGCACCACCTACGAGCAGTACTTC. Amino acids: CAGGGTTYEQYF.

The chain employs TRBV10-3 and TRBJ2-1; 7 positions agree with TRBD2. The CDR3 totals 16 residues. The ends lost 2 bases at V and 7 bases at J; junction bases unmatched: 11. Germline CDR1 reads ENHRY; CDR2 reads SYGVKD. CDR3 residues: CAISEGTGGRENEQFF. CDR3 DNA: TGTGCCATCAGTGAGGGAACTGGGGGGAGGGAAAATGAGCAGTTCTTC.

This clone was counted a single time. The identical CDR3 is also encoded by other nucleotide sequences in the sample. The rearrangement joins TRBV2 to TRBJ2-5; 13 bases match TRBD2. CDR1 and CDR2 from the germline V gene are SNHLY and FYNNEI. V gave up 1 base and J gave up 4 bases; unmatched junction bases: 0. This CDR3 comprises 15 residues. In DNA, the CDR3 is TGTGCCAGCAGTGAAGGACTAGCGGGAGGAGAGACCCAGTACTTC. Translating it yields CASSEGLAGGETQYF.

In regard to this clone: This specimen includes other DNA sequences encoding the same CDR3. This chain uses TRBV2 with TRBJ2-7, with 8 bases identical to TRBD2. Germline V CDR1 and CDR2: SNHLY, FYNNEI. The CDR3 contains 13 residues. The J segment lost 2 bases and the V segment lost 8 bases, leaving 5 bases of the junction unmatched. CDR3 coding DNA: TGTGCCAGCGGCGGACTAGCTACCTACGAGCAGTACTTC. It specifies CASGGLATYEQYF.